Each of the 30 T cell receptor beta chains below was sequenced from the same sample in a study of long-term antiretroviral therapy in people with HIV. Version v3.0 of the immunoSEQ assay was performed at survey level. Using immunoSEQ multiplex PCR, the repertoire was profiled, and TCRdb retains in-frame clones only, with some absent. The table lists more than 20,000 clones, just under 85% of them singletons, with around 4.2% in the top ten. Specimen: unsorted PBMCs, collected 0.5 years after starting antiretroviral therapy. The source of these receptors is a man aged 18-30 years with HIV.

CDR3: CASREAATGKTEAFF. CDR3 in DNA: TGCGCCAGCAGGGAGGCGGCTACAGGGAAAACTGAAGCTTTCTTT. The chain uses TRBV5-1 and TRBJ1-1, with D maybe TRBD1 (6 bases). The CDR3 runs 15 residues. Looked up from germline, CDR1 is SGHRS and CDR2 is YFSETQ. The germline V and J ends were trimmed by 5 bases and 5 bases, with 19 bases remaining between them.

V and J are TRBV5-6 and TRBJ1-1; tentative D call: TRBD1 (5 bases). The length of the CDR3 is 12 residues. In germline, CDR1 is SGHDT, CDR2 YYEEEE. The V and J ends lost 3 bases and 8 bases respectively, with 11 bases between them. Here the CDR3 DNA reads TGTGCCAGCAGCTCCACAGACAGAGAAGCTTTCTTT. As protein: CASSSTDREAFF.

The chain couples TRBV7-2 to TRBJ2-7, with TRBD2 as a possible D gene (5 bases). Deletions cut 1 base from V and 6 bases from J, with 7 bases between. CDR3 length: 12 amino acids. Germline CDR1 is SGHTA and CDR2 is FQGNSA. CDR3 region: CASSLDRGEQYF. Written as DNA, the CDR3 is TGTGCCAGCAGCTTAGACCGGGGCGAGCAGTACTTC.

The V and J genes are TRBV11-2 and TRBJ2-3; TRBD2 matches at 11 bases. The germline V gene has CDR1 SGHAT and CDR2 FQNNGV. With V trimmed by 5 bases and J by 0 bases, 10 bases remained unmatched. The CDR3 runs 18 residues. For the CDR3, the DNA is TGTGCCAGCAGCCTCATGGTAGCGGGGGGGTTGAGCACAGATACGCAGTATTTT. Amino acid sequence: CASSLMVAGGLSTDTQYF. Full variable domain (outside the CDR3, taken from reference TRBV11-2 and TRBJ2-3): EAGVAQSPRYKIIEKRQSVAFWCNPISGHATLYWYQQILGQGPKLLIQFQNNGVVDDSQLPKDRFSAERLKGVDSTLKIQPAKLEDSAVYLCASSLMVAGGLSTDTQYFGPGTRLTVL.

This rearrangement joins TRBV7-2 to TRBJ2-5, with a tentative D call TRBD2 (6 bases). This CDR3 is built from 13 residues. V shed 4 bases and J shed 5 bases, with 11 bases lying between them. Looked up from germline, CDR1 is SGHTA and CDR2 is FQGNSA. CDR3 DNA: TGTGCCAGCAGCTGGAGGGTTGGGGAGACCCAGTACTTC. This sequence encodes CASSWRVGETQYF. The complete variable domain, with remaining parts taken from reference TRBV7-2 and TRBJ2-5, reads GAGVSQSPSNKVTEKGKDVELRCDPISGHTALYWYRQSLGQGLEFLIYFQGNSAPDKSGLPSDRFSAERTGGSVSTLTIQRTQQEDSAVYLCASSWRVGETQYFGPGTRLLVL.

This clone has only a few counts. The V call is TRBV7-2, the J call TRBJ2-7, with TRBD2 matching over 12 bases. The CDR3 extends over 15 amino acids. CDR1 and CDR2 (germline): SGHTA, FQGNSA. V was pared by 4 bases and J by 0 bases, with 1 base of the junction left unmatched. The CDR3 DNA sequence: TGTGCCAGCAGCTGGGGACTAGCGGGCTCCTACGAGCAGTACTTC. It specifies CASSWGLAGSYEQYF.

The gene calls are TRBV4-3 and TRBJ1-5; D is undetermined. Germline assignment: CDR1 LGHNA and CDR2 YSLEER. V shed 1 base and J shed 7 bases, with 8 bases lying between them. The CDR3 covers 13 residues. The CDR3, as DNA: TGCGCCAGCAGCCAAGTAGCCGGGCAGCCCCAGCATTTT. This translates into CASSQVAGQPQHF.

CDR3 sequence: CASPGVLAGQETQYF. CDR3 bases: TGTGCCTCCCCTGGGGTGCTAGCGGGCCAAGAGACCCAGTACTTC. V is TRBV2 and J is TRBJ2-5, with 8 bases aligning to TRBD2. The germline CDR1 and CDR2 sequences are SNHLY and FYNNEI. Trimming removed 11 bases from V and 1 base from J; junction bases left unmatched: 12. The CDR3 has 15 amino acids. The entire variable domain, with the rest obtained from reference TRBV2 and TRBJ2-5, is as follows: EPEVTQTPSHQVTQMGQEVILRCVPISNHLYFYWYRQILGQKVEFLVSFYNNEISEKSEIFDDQFSVERPDGSNFTLKIRSTKLEDSAMYFCASPGVLAGQETQYFGPGTRLLVL.

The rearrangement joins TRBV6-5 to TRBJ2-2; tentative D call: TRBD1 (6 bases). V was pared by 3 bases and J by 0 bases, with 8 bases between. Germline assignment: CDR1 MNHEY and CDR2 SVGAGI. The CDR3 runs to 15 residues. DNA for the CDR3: TGTGCCAGCAGTTATGGGACACCGAACACCGGGGAGCTGTTTTTT. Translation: CASSYGTPNTGELFF.

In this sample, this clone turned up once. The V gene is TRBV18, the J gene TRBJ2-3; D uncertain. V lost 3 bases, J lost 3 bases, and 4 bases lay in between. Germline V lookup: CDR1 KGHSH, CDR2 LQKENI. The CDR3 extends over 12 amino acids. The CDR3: CASSPETDTQYF. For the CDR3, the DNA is TGTGCCAGCTCACCGGAGACAGATACGCAGTATTTT.

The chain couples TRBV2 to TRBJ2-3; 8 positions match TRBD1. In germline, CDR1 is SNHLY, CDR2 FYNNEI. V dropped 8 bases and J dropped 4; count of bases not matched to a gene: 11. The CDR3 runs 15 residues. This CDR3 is CASQGLDRVSDTQYF. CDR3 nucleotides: TGTGCCAGCCAAGGTCTGGACAGGGTGTCAGATACGCAGTATTTT.

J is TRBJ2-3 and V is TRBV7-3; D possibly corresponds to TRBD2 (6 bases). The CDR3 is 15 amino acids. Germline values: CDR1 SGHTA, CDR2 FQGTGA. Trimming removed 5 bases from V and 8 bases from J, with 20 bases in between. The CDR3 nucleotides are TGTGCCAGCAGCCCGGACTCGGGTAGCGGAGGTACGCAGTATTTT. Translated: CASSPDSGSGGTQYF.

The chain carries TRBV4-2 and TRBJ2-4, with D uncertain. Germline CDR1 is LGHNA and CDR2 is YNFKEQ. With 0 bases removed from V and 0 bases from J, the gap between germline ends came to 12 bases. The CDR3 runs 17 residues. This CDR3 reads CASSQDASPIAKNIQYF. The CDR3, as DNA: TGTGCCAGCAGCCAAGATGCCAGCCCGATAGCCAAAAACATTCAGTACTTC.

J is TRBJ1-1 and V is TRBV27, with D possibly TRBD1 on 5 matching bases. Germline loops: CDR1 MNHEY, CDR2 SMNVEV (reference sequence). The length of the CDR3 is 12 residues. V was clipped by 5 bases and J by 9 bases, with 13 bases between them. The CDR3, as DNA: TGTGCCAGCAGTCCGCCCGGGGGGAAAGCTTTCTTT. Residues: CASSPPGGKAFF.

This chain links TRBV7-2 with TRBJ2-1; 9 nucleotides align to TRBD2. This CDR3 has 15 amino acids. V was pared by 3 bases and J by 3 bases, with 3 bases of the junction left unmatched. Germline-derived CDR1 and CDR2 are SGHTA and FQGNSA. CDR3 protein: CASSFFSGSYNEQFF. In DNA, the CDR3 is TGTGCCAGCAGCTTCTTTAGCGGGAGCTACAATGAGCAGTTCTTC.

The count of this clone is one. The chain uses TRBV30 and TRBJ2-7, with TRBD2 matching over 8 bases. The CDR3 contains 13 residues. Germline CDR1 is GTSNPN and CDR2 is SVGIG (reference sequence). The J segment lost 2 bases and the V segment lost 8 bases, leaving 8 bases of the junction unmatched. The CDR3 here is CAGGGGHTYEQYF. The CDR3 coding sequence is TGTGCCGGAGGCGGGGGGCATACCTACGAGCAGTACTTC.

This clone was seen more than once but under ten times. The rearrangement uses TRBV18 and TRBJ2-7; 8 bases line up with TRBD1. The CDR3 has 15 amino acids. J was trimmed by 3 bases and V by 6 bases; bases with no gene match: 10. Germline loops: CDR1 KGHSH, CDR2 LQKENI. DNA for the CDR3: TGTGCCAGCTCCCGGACTTGGGGGACAGGCTACGAGCAGTACTTC. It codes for CASSRTWGTGYEQYF. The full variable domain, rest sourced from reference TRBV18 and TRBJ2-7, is NAGVMQNPRHLVRRRGQEARLRCSPMKGHSHVYWYRQLPEEGLKFMVYLQKENIIDESGMPKERFSAEFPKEGPSILRIQQVVRGDSAAYFCASSRTWGTGYEQYFGPGTRLTVT.

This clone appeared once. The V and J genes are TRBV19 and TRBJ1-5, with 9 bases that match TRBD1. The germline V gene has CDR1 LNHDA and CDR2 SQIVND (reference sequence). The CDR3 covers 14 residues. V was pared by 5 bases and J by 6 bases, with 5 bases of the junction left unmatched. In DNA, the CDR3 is TGTGCCAGTAGTCCGGGACAGGGTGGTCAGCCCCAGCATTTT. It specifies CASSPGQGGQPQHF.

DNA for the CDR3: TGCAGCGGAGCCGGGACAGGGATTAACAATGAGCAGTTCTTC. Translated: CSGAGTGINNEQFF. This sequence joins TRBV29-1 and TRBJ2-1; TRBD1 matches at 9 bases. Germline assignment: CDR1 SQVTM and CDR2 ANQGSEA. The CDR3 extends over 14 amino acids. V was clipped by 7 bases and J by 5 bases; unmatched bases: 9.

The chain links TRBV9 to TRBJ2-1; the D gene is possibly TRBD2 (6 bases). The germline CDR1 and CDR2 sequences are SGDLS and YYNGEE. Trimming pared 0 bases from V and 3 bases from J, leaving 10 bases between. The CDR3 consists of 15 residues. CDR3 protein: CASSVGGIRYNEQFF. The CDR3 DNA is TGTGCCAGCAGCGTAGGCGGGATTCGCTACAATGAGCAGTTCTTC.

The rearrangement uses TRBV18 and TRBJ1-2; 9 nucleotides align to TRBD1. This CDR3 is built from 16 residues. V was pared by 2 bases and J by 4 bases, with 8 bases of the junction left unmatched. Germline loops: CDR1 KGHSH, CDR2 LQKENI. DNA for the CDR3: TGTGCCAGCTCACCATTTGAGGGACAGGGCGTCTATGGCTACACCTTC. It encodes CASSPFEGQGVYGYTF.

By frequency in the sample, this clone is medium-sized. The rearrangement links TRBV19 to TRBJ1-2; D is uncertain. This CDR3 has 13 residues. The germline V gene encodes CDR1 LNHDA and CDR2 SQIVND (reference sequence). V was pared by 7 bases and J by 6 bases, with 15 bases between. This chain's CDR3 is CASMRVLGHGYTF. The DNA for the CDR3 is TGTGCCAGTATGAGGGTCCTTGGTCATGGCTACACCTTC. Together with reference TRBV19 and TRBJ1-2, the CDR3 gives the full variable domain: DGGITQSPKYLFRKEGQNVTLSCEQNLNHDAMYWYRQDPGQGLRLIYYSQIVNDFQKGDIAEGYSVSREKKESFPLTVTSAQKNPTAFYLCASMRVLGHGYTFGSGTRLTVV.

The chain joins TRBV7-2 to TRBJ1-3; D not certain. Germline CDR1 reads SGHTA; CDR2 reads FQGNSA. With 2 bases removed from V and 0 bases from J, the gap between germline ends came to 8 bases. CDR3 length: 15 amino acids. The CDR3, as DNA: TGTGCCAGCAGCTTATTTCCTACCTCTGGAAACACCATATATTTT. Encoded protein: CASSLFPTSGNTIYF.

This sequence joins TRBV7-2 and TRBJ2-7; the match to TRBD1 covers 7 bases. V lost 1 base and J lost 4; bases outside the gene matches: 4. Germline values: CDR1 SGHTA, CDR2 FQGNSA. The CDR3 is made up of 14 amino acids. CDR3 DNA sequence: TGTGCCAGCAGCTTAGTAGGGGGCTATTACGAGCAGTACTTC. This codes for CASSLVGGYYEQYF.

The CDR3 loop reads CASRSGAGDTEAFF. DNA for the CDR3: TGTGCCAGCAGGTCCGGGGCAGGGGACACTGAAGCTTTCTTT. This rearrangement joins TRBV7-3 to TRBJ1-1; possibly TRBD1 for D (6 bases). V lost 6 bases to trimming and J lost 3 bases, with 14 bases between them. This CDR3 region has 14 residues. The germline CDR1 and CDR2 sequences are SGHTA and FQGTGA.

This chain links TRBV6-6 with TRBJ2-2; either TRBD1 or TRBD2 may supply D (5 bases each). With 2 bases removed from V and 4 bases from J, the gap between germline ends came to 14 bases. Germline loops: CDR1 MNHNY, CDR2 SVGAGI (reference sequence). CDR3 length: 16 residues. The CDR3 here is CASSYVRGLPTGELFF. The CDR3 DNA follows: TGTGCCAGCAGTTACGTGAGGGGCCTCCCCACCGGGGAGCTGTTTTTT.

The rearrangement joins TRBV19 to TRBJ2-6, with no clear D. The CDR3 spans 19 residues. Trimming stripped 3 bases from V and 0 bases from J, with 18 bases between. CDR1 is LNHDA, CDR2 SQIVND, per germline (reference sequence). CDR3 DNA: TGTGCCAGTAGTATTATGGTGTCGTCTATCTCCTCTGGGGCCAACGTCCTGACTTTC. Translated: CASSIMVSSISSGANVLTF. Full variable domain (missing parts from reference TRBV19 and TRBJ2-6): DGGITQSPKYLFRKEGQNVTLSCEQNLNHDAMYWYRQDPGQGLRLIYYSQIVNDFQKGDIAEGYSVSREKKESFPLTVTSAQKNPTAFYLCASSIMVSSISSGANVLTFGAGSRLTVL.

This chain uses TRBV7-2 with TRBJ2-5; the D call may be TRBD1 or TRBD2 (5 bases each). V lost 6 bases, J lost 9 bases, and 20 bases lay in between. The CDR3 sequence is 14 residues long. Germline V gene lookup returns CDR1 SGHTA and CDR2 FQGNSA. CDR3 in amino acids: CASRPGTRAGAQYF. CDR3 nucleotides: TGTGCCAGCAGACCCGGGACCCGGGCTGGGGCCCAGTACTTC. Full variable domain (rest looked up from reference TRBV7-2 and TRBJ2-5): GAGVSQSPSNKVTEKGKDVELRCDPISGHTALYWYRQSLGQGLEFLIYFQGNSAPDKSGLPSDRFSAERTGGSVSTLTIQRTQQEDSAVYLCASRPGTRAGAQYFGPGTRLLVL.

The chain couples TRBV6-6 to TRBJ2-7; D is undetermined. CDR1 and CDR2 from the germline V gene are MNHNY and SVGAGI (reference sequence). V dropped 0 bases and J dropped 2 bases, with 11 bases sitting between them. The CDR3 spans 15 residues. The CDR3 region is CASSYSIMGPYEQYF. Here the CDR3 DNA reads TGTGCCAGCAGTTACTCGATTATGGGCCCCTACGAGCAGTACTTC.

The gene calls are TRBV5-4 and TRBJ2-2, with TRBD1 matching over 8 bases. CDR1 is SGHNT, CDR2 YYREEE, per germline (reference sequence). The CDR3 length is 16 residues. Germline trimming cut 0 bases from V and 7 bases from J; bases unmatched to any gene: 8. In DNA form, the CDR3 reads TGTGCCAGCAGCTTGGAGGACAGGGATCCTAACGGGGAGCTGTTTTTT. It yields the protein CASSLEDRDPNGELFF. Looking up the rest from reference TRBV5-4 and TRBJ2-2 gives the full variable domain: ETGVTQSPTHLIKTRGQQVTLRCSSQSGHNTVSWYQQALGQGPQFIFQYYREEENGRGNFPPRFSGLQFPNYSSELNVNALELDDSALYLCASSLEDRDPNGELFFGEGSRLTVL.